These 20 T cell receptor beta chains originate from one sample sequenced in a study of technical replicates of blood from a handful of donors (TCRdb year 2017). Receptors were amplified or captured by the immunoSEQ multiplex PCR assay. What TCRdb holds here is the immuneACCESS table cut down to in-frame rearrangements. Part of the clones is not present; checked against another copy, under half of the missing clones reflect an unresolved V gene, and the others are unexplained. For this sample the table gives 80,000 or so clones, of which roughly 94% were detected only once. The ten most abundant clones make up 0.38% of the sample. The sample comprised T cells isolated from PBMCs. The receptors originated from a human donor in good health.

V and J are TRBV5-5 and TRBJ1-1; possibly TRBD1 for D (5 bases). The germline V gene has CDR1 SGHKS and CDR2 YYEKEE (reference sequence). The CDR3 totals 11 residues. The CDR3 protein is CVTDRNTEAFF. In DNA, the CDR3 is TGTGTCACAGACAGGAACACTGAAGCTTTCTTT.

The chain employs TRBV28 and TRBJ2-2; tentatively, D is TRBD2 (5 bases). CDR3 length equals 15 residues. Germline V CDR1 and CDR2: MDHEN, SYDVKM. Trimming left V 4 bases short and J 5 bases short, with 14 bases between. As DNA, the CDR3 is TGTGCCAGCAGTTCCATATCTAGGAGGACCGGGGAGCTGTTTTTT. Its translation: CASSSISRRTGELFF. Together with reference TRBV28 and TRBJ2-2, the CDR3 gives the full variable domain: DVKVTQSSRYLVKRTGEKVFLECVQDMDHENMFWYRQDPGLGLRLIYFSYDVKMKEKGDIPEGYSVSREKKERFSLILESASTNQTSMYLCASSSISRRTGELFFGEGSRLTVL.

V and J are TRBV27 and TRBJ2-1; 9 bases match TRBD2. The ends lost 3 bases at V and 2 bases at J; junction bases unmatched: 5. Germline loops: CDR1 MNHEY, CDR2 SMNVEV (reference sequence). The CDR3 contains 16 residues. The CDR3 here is CASSFLGGRAYNEQFF. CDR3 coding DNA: TGTGCCAGCAGTTTTTTGGGCGGGAGGGCCTACAATGAGCAGTTCTTC.

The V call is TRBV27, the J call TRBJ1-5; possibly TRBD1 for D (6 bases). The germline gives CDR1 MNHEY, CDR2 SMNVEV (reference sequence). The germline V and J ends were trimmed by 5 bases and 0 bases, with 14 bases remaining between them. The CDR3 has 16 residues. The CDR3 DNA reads TGTGCCAGCAGTGGGTTACAGGGCGGTAGCAATCAGCCCCAGCATTTT. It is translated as CASSGLQGGSNQPQHF.

The chain's CDR3 is CASSFGVLAGQETQYF. CDR3 DNA: TGCGCCAGCAGCTTCGGGGTATTAGCGGGTCAAGAGACCCAGTACTTC. The chain is built from TRBV5-1 and TRBJ2-5, with 7 bases that match TRBD2. CDR1 is SGHRS and CDR2 is YFSETQ in the germline V gene. The ends lost 2 bases at V and 2 bases at J; junction bases unmatched: 9. This CDR3 has 16 residues.

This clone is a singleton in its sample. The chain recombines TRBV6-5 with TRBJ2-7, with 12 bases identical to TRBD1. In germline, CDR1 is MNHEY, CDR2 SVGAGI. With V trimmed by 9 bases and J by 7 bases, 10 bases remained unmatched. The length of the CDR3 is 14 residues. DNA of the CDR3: TGTGCCAGGGACGGCCGGGACAGGGGGCTTGAGCAGTACTTC. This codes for CARDGRDRGLEQYF.

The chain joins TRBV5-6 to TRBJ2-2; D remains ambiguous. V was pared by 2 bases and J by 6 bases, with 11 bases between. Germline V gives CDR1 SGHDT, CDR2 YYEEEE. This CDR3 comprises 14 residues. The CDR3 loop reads CASSLTLVPGELFF. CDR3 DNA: TGTGCCAGCAGCTTAACGCTAGTTCCCGGGGAGCTGTTTTTT.

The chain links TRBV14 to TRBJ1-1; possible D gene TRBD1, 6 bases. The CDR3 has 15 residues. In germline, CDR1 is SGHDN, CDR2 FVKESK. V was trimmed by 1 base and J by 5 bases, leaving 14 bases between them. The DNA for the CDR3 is TGTGCCAGCAGCCAAGCTCCCAGGGGCGGAACTGAAGCTTTCTTT. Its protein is CASSQAPRGGTEAFF.

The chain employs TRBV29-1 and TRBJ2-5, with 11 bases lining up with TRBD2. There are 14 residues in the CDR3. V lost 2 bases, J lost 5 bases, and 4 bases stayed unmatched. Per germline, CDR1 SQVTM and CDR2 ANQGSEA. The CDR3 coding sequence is TGCAGCGTTGAAACTAGCGGGAGTCGTGAGACCCAGTACTTC. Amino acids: CSVETSGSRETQYF.

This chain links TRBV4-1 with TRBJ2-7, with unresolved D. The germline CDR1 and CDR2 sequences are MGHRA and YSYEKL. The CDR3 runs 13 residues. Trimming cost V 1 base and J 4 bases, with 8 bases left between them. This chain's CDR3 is CASSQGPTYEQYF. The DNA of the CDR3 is TGCGCCAGCAGCCAAGGCCCAACTTACGAGCAGTACTTC.

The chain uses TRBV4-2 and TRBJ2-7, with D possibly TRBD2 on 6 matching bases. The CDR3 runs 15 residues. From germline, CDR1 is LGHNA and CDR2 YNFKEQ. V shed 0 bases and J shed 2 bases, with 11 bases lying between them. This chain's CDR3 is CASSQDPGEAYEQYF. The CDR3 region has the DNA TGTGCCAGCAGCCAAGATCCGGGAGAGGCCTACGAGCAGTACTTC.

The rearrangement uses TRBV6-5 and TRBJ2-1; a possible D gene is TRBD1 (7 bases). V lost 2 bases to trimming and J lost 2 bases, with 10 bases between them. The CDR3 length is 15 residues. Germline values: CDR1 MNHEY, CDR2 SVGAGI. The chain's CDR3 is CASSYTRGAYNEQFF. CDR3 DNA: TGTGCCAGCAGTTACACCAGGGGGGCCTACAATGAGCAGTTCTTC.

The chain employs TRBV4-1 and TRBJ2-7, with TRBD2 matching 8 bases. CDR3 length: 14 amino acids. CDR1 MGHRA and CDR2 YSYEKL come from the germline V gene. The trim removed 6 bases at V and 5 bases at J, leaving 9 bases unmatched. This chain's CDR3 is CASSAGGSLHEQYF. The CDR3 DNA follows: TGCGCCAGCAGTGCGGGGGGATCCCTCCACGAGCAGTACTTC.

CDR3 in DNA: TGTGCCAGCAGCCTAAGGACAGGGGGGGGTTACGAGCAGTACTTC. It specifies CASSLRTGGGYEQYF. This chain links TRBV11-2 with TRBJ2-7, with 10 bases matching TRBD1. The CDR3 has 15 residues. From germline, CDR1 is SGHAT and CDR2 FQNNGV. The ends lost 5 bases at V and 4 bases at J; junction bases unmatched: 8.

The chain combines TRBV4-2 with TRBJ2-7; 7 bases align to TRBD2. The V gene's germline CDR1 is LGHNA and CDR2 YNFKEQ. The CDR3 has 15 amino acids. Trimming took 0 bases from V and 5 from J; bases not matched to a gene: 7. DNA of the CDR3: TGTGCCAGCAGCCAAGATGGGCGGGAGTCTAACGAGCAGTACTTC. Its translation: CASSQDGRESNEQYF.

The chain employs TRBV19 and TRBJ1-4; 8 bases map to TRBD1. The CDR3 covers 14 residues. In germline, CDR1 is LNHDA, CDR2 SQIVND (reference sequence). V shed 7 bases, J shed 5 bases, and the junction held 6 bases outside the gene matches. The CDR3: CASTDRGRNEKLFF. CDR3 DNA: TGTGCCAGTACCGACAGGGGAAGGAATGAAAAACTGTTTTTT.

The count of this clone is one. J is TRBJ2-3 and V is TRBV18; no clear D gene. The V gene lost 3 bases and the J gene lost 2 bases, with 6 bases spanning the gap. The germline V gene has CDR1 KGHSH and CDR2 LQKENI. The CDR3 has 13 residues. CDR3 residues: CASSPRDTDTQYF. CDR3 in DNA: TGTGCCAGCTCACCCCGCGACACAGATACGCAGTATTTT.

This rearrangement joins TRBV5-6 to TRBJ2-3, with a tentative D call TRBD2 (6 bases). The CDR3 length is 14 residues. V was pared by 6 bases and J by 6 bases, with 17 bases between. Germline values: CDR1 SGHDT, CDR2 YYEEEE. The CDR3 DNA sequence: TGTGCCAGCAAACCGGCGAGTGGGGGGGATACGCAGTATTTT. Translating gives CASKPASGGDTQYF.

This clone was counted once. The CDR3 region has the DNA TGTGCCAGCAGCTGGGTGACAGGGTTGGGGTTTCGGGAGACCCAGTACTTC. Protein product: CASSWVTGLGFRETQYF. This chain uses TRBV11-3 with TRBJ2-5; 7 bases map to TRBD1. Germline loops: CDR1 SGHNT, CDR2 YENEEA. Losses at the gene ends were 4 bases for V and 5 bases for J; bases not matched to a gene: 16. This CDR3 region has 17 residues.

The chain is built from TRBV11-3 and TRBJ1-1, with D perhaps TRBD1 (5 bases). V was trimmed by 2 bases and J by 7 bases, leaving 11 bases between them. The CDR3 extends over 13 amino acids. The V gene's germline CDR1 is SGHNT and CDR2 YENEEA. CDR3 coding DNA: TGTGCCAGCAGCTTATCAGGGCGGGGTGAAGCTTTCTTT. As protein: CASSLSGRGEAFF. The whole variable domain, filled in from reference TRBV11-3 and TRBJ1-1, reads EAGVVQSPRYKIIEKKQPVAFWCNPISGHNTLYWYLQNLGQGPELLIRYENEEAVDDSQLPKDRFSAERLKGVDSTLKIQPAELGDSAVYLCASSLSGRGEAFFGQGTRLTVV.